This TCR beta chain was sequenced for a study of identical twins. Trimming cost V 6 bases and J 7 bases; bases outside gene matches: 8. The CDR3 runs to 14 residues. This clonotype was seen more than once but under ten times. TCRdb re-called the 5' RACE reads with MiXCR, one entry per CDR3 protein. This sample has approximately 700,000 distinct CDR3 sequences, with approximately 18% found just once. The sample also formed part of further work on T cells expressing NK-cell markers. That report notes: Sorted CD3+CD56+NKG2C+, CD3+CD56+NKG2C- and CD3+CD56-NKG2C+ T-cell subsets were beta-chain profiled.

The source is a young woman in good health. Specimen: PBMCs. The genes are TRBV12-3 or TRBV12-4 and TRBJ2-7; 11 positions match TRBD2. The CDR3 DNA reads as TGTGCCAGCAGGTCCACTAGCGGGGGTCAAGAGCAGTACTTC. Translating it yields CASRSTSGGQEQYF.